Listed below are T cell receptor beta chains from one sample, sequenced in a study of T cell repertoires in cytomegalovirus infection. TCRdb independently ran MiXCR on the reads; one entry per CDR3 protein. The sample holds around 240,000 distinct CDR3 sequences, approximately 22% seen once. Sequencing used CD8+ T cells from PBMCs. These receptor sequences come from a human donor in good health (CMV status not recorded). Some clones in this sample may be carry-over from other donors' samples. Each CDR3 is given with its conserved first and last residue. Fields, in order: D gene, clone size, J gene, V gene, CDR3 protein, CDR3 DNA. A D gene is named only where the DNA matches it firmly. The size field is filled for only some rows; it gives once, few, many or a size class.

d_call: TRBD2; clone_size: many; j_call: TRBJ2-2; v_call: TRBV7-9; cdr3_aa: CASSRSGGDTGELFF; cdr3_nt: TGTGCCAGCAGCCGAAGCGGGGGGGACACCGGGGAGCTGTTTTTT
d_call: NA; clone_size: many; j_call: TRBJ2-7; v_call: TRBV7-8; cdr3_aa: CASSPPGVYEQYF; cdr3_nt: TGTGCCAGCAGCCCCCCAGGAGTGTACGAGCAGTACTTC
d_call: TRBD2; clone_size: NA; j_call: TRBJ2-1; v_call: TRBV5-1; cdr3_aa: CASSILFGRDSYNEQFF; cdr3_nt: TGCGCCAGCAGCATACTCTTTGGGAGGGATTCCTACAATGAGCAGTTCTTC
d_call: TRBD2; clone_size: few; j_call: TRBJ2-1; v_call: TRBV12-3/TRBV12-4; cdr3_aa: CAILAGGSYNEQFF; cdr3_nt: TGTGCCATCCTAGCGGGGGGCTCCTACAATGAGCAGTTCTTC
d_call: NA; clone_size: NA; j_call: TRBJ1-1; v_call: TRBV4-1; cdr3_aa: CASSHQGVTEAFF; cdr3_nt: TGCGCCAGCAGCCACCAAGGAGTCACTGAAGCTTTCTTT
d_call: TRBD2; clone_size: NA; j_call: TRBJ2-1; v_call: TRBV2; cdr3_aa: CASSDTSGFPYNEQFF; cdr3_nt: TGTGCCAGCAGTGATACTAGCGGATTCCCCTACAATGAGCAGTTCTTC
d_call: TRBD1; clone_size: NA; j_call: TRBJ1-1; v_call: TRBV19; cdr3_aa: CASSPGQAVNTEAFF; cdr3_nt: TGTGCCAGTAGTCCAGGACAGGCTGTGAACACTGAAGCTTTCTTT
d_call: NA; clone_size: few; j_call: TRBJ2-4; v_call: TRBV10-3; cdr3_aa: CAISESGRGPENIQYF; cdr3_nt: TGTGCCATCAGTGAGTCGGGGCGGGGCCCGGAAAACATTCAGTACTTC
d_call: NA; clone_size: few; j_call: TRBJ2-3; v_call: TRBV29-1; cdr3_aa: CSVEEEVDTQYF; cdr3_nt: TGCAGCGTTGAAGAGGAGGTAGATACGCAGTATTTT
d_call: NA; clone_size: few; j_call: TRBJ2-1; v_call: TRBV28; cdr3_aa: CASSYPIEYNEQFF; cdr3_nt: TGTGCCAGCAGTTACCCCATAGAATACAATGAGCAGTTCTTC
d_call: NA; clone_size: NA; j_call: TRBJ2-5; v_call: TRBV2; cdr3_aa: CASSESFRLQETQYF; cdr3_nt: TGTGCCAGCAGTGAATCATTTCGACTCCAAGAGACCCAGTACTTC
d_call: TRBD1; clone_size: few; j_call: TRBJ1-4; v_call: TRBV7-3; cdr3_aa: CASSHPDRAGEKLFF; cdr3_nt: TGTGCCAGCAGCCATCCTGACAGGGCGGGGGAAAAACTGTTTTTT
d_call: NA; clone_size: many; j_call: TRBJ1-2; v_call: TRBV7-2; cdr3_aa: CASSLVSVPEGYTF; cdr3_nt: TGTGCCAGCAGCTTAGTGTCAGTCCCTGAGGGCTACACCTTC
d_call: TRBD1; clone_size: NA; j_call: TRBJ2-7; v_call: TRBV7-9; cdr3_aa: CASSPGTGRSNF; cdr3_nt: TGTGCCAGCAGCCCAGGGACAGGGAGGAGTAACTTC
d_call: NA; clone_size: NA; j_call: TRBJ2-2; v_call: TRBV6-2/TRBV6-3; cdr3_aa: CASSLDGGLFF; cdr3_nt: TGTGCCAGCAGTTTAGATGGTGGGCTGTTTTTT
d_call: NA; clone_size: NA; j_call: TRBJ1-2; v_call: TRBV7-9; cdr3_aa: CASSPTEVNYGYTF; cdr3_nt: TGTGCCAGCAGCCCGACAGAAGTTAACTATGGCTACACCTTC
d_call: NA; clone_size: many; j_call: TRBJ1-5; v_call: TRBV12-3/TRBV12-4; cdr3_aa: CASSWLSNQPQHF; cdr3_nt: TGTGCCAGCAGTTGGCTCAGCAATCAGCCCCAGCATTTT
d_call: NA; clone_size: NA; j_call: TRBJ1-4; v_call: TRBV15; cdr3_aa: CATSRVRPSAEKLFF; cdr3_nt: TGTGCCACCAGCAGAGTACGGCCCTCGGCTGAAAAACTGTTTTTT
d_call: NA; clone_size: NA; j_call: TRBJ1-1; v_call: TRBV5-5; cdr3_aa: CASSMGLGTEAFF; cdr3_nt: TGTGCCAGCAGCATGGGACTCGGCACTGAAGCTTTCTTT
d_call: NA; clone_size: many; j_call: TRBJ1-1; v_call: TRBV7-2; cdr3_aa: CASSPVGPNTEAFF; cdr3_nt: TGTGCCAGCAGCCCCGTCGGCCCGAACACTGAAGCTTTCTTT
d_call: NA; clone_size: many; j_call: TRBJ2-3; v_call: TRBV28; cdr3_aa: CASSSGLSPRDTQYF; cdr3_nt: TGTGCCAGCAGTTCCGGCCTATCCCCGCGGGATACGCAGTATTTT
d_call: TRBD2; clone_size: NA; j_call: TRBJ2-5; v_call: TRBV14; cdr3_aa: CASNLVGGQETQYF; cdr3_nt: TGTGCCAGCAACCTGGTCGGGGGGCAAGAGACCCAGTACTTC
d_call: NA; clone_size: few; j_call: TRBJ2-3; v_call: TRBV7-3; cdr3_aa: CASSVMGSDTQYF; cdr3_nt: TGTGCCAGCAGCGTTATGGGGTCAGATACGCAGTATTTT
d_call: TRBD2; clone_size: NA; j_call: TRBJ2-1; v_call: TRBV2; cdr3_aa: CASFNSGGFEQFF; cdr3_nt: TGTGCCAGCTTTAATAGCGGGGGGTTTGAGCAGTTCTTC
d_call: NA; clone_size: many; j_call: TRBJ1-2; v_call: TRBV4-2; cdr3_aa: CASSQDVISQDSYGYTF; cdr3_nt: TGTGCCAGCAGCCAAGATGTTATCAGCCAGGATAGCTATGGCTACACCTTC
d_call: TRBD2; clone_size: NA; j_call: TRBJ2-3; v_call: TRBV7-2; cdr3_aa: CASSWGLAGVTDTQYF; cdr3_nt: TGTGCCAGCAGCTGGGGACTAGCGGGGGTCACAGATACGCAGTATTTT
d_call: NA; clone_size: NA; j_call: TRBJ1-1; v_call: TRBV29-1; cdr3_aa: CSVTVIPPEAFF; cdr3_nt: TGCAGCGTCACCGTTATACCGCCTGAAGCTTTCTTT
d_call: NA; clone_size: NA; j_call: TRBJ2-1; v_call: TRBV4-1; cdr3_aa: CASSHDNYNEQFF; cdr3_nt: TGCGCCAGCAGCCATGACAACTACAATGAGCAGTTCTTC
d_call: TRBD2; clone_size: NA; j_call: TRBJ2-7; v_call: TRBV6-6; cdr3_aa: CANSFQGGRYEQYF; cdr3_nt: TGTGCCAACAGTTTCCAGGGAGGGCGGTACGAGCAGTACTTC
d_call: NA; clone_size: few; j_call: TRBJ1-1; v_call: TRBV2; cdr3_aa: CASSDGGSRGEAFF; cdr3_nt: TGTGCCAGCAGTGATGGAGGGTCGAGGGGTGAAGCTTTCTTT
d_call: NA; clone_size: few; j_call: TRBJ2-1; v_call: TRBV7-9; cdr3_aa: CASSPPAPEQFF; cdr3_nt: TGTGCCAGCAGCCCCCCTGCACCCGAGCAGTTCTTC
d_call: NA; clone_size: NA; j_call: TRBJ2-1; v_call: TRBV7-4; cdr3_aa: CASGYPLARPTPYEQFF; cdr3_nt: TGTGCCAGCGGCTACCCGTTGGCTAGGCCGACCCCCTACGAGCAGTTCTTC
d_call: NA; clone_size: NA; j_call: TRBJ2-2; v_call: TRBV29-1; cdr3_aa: CSVESEGTGELFF; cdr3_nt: TGCAGCGTTGAGTCGGAGGGCACCGGGGAGCTGTTTTTT
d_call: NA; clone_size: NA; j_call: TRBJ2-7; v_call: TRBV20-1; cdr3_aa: CSARDMSYEQYF; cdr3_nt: TGCAGTGCTAGAGATATGTCCTACGAGCAGTACTTC
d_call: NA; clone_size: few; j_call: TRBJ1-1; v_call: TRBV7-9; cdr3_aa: CASSSPREEAFF; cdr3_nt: TGTGCCAGCAGCTCCCCCAGGGAGGAGGCTTTCTTT
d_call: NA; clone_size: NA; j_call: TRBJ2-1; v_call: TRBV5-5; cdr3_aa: CASSLAWGEVNNEQFF; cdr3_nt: TGTGCCAGCAGCTTGGCCTGGGGGGAGGTCAACAATGAGCAGTTCTTC
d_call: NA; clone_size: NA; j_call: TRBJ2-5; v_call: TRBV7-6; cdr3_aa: CASSLPGYQETQYF; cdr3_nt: TGTGCCAGCAGCTTGCCGGGGTACCAAGAGACCCAGTACTTC
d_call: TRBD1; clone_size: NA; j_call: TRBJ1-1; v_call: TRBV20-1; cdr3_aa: CSARGTGTGFTFEAFF; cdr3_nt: TGCAGTGCTAGAGGGACAGGGACAGGGTTTACGTTTGAAGCTTTCTTT
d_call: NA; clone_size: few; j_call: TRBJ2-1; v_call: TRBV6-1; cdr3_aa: CASSSGLGNEQFF; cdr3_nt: TGTGCCAGCAGTAGCGGGCTCGGCAATGAGCAGTTCTTC
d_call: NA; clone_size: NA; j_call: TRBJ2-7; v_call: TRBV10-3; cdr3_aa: CAISELNVREGGAEQYF; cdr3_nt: TGTGCCATCAGTGAGTTAAACGTTAGGGAGGGGGGTGCCGAGCAGTACTTC
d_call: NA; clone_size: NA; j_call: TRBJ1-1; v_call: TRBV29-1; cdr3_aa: CSVEDSDIGAAEAFF; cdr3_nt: TGCAGCGTTGAAGATTCTGATATAGGGGCCGCTGAAGCTTTCTTT
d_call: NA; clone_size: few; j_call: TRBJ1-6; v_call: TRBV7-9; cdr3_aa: CASSLVASSSYNSPLHF; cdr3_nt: TGTGCCAGCAGCTTAGTGGCCTCCAGCTCCTATAATTCACCCCTCCACTTT
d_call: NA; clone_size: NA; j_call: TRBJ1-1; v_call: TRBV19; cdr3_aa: CASSNSNTEAFF; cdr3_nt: TGTGCCAGTAGTAACAGTAACACTGAAGCTTTCTTT
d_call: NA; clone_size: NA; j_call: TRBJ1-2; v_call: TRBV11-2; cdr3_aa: CASSLQTGGYTF; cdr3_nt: TGTGCCAGCAGCTTACAGACCGGAGGCTACACCTTC
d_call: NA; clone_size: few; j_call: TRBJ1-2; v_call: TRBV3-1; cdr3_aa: CASSQGAVYGYTF; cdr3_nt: TGTGCCAGCAGCCAAGGGGCAGTTTATGGCTACACCTTC
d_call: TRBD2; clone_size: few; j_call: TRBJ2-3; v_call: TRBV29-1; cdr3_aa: CSAASGGASDTQYF; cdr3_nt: TGCAGCGCCGCTAGCGGGGGGGCCTCAGATACGCAGTATTTT
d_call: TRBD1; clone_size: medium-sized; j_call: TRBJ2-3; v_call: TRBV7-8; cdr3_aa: CASSHRDREADTQYF; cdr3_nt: TGTGCCAGCAGTCACCGGGACAGGGAGGCAGATACGCAGTATTTT
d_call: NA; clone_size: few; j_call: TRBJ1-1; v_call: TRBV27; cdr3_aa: CASSFRSLNTEAFF; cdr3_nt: TGTGCCAGCAGTTTTAGGAGCCTGAACACTGAAGCTTTCTTT
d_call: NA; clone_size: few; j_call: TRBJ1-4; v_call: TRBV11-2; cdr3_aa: CASSLEGGRQKLFF; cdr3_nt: TGTGCCAGCAGCTTAGAGGGCGGGAGACAAAAACTGTTTTTT
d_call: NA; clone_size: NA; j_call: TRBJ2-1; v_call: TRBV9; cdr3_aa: CASSEEGERSSYNEQFF; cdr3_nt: TGTGCCAGCAGCGAGGAGGGAGAGCGGAGCTCCTACAATGAGCAGTTCTTC
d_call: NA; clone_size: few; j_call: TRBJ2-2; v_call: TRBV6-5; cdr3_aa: CASSYSILPLSTGELFF; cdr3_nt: TGTGCCAGCAGTTACTCGATACTCCCCTTGAGCACCGGGGAGCTGTTTTTT
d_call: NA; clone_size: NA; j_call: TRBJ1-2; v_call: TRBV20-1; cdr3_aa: CSAEGGTGPYGYTF; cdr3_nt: TGCAGTGCTGAGGGGGGTACAGGGCCGTATGGCTACACCTTC
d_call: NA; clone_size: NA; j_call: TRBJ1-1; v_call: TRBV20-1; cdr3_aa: CSARDPGRTEAFF; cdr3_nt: TGCAGTGCTAGAGATCCGGGGAGGACTGAAGCTTTCTTT
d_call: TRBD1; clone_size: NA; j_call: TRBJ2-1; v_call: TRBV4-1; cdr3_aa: CASRLEWRGWDRGPHNEQFF; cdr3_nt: TGCGCCAGCAGACTAGAGTGGAGGGGATGGGACAGGGGGCCCCACAATGAGCAGTTCTTC
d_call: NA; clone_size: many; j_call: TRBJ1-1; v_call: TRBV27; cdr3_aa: CASSPQRWSDEAFF; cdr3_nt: TGTGCCAGCAGTCCCCAACGATGGAGTGATGAAGCTTTCTTT
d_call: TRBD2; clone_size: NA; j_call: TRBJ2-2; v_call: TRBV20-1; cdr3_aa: CSARGTGTSGGELFF; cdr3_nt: TGCAGTGCTAGAGGCACCGGGACTAGCGGGGGGGAGCTGTTTTTT
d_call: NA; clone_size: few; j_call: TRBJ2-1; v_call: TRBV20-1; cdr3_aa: CSAPYNEQFF; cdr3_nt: TGCAGTGCTCCTTACAATGAGCAGTTCTTC
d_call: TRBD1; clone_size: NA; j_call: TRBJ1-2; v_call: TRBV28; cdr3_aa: CASSPSRQGANYGYTF; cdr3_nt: TGTGCCAGCAGTCCCTCGCGACAGGGTGCTAACTATGGCTACACCTTC
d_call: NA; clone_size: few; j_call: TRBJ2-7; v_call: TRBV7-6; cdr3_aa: CASSLVTGSNEQYF; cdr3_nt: TGTGCCAGCAGCTTAGTTACAGGGAGCAACGAGCAGTACTTC
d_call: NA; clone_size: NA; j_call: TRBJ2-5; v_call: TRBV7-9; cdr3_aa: CASSPQRDRYGETQYF; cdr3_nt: TGTGCCAGCAGCCCCCAGAGGGACCGATACGGGGAGACCCAGTACTTC